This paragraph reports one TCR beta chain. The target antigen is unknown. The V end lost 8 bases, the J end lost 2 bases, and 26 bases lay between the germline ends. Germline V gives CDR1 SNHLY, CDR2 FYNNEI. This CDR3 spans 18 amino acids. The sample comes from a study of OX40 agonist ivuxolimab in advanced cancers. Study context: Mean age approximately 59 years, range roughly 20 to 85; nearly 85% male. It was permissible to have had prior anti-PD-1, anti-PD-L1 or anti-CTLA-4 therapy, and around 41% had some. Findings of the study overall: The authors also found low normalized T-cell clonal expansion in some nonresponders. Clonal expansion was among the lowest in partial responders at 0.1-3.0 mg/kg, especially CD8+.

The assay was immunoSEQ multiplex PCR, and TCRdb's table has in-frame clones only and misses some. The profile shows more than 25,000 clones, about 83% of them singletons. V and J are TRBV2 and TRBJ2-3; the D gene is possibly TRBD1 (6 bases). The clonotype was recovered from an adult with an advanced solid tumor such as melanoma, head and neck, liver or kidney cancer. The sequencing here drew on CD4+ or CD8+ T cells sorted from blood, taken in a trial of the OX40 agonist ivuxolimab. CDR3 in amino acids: CASLTVDRGKGDTDTQYF. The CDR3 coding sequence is TGTGCCAGCCTAACAGTGGACCGGGGCAAGGGGGACACAGATACGCAGTATTTT.